This entry features one T cell receptor (beta chain) sequence. This CDR3 has 16 residues. The V end was cut by 5 bases, the J end by 0 bases, with 20 bases between. Germline-derived CDR1 and CDR2 are GTSNPN and SVGIG (reference sequence). Authors' methods: Cell counts per sample came from amplifying reference gene primers. Clones were sequenced by immunoSEQ multiplex PCR, and TCRdb holds only the in-frame ones, with some missing. For V, J and clone size, that table is used; D and trimming come from the DNA. The repertoire includes about 260,000 clones, approximately 86% of them detected once, and 0.7% sits in the top ten. These data are taken from a study of blood T cell repertoires in COVID-19.

This receptor was taken from a human donor in a cohort sampled during active COVID-19. Source material: peripheral blood. The rearrangement links TRBV30 to TRBJ2-7, with a weak D call TRBD1 (5 bases). CDR3 residues: CAWDSQPPKLSYEQYF. The CDR3 nucleotides are TGTGCCTGGGACAGCCAACCCCCTAAACTCTCCTACGAGCAGTACTTC.